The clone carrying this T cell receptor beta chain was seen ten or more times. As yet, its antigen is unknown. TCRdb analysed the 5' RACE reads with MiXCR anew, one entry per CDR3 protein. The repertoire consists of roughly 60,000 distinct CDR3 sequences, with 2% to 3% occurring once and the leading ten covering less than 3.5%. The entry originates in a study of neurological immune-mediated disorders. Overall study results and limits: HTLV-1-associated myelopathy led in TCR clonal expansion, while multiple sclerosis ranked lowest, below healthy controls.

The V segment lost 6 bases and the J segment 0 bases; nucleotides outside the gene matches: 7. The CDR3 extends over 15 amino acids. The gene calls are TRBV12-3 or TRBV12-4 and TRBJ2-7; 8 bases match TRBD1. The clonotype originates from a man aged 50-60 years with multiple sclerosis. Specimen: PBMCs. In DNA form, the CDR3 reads TGTGCCAGCAGGGACAGGGAGACTTCCTCCTACGAGCAGTACTTC. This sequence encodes CASRDRETSSYEQYF.